The clone carrying this T cell receptor (beta chain) came up a few times. TCRdb reprocessed the RT-PCR reads via MiXCR and lists one record per CDR3 protein. The table includes fewer than 800,000 distinct CDR3 sequences, around 14% detected once. The TCR was taken from a female donor in good health, serving as a healthy control. Sequences were obtained from memory CD4+ T cells from blood.

As DNA, the CDR3 is TGTGCCAGCAGTTCCCGACAGCGGGGGGTCACAGATACGCAGTATTTT. It is translated as CASSSRQRGVTDTQYF. The gene calls are TRBV27 and TRBJ2-3, with 9 bases matching TRBD2. Germline V gives CDR1 MNHEY, CDR2 SMNVEV (reference sequence). CDR3 size: 16 residues. V shed 4 bases and J 2 bases; nucleotides not matched to a gene: 7.